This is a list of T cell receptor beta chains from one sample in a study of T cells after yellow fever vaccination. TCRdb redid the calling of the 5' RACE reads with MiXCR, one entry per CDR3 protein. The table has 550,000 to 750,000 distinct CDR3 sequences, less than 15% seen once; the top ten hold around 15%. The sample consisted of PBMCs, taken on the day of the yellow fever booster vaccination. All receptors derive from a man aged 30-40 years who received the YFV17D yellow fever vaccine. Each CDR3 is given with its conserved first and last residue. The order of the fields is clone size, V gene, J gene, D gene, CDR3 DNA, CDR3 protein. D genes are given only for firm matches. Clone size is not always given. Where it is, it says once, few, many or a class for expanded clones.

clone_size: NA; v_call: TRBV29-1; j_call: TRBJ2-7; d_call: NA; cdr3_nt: TGCAGCGTTGTCCCCCTCGGGACCTACTACGAGCAGTACTTC; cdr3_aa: CSVVPLGTYYEQYF
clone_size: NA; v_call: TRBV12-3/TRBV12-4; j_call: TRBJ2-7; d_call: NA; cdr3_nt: TGTGCCAGCAGTTTCAGGGGGGCCACGGACGAGCAGTACTTC; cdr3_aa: CASSFRGATDEQYF
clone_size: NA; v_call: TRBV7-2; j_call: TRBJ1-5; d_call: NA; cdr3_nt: TGTGCCAGCAGCCAGGGGCAGGAGGGTCAGCCCCAGCATTTT; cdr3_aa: CASSQGQEGQPQHF
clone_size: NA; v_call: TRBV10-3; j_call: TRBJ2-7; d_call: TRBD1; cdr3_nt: TGTGCCATCAGTCCGGGACAGGGGATGATCTACGAGCAGTACTTC; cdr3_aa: CAISPGQGMIYEQYF
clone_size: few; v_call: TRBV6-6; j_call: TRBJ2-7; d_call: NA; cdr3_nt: TGTGCCAGCAGATTACTAGGGTACGAGCAGTACTTC; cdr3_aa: CASRLLGYEQYF
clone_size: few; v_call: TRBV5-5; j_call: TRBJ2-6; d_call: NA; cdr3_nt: TGTGCCAGCAGAACCGGGACGGTCAGCTCTGGGGCCAACGTCCTGACTTTC; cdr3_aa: CASRTGTVSSGANVLTF
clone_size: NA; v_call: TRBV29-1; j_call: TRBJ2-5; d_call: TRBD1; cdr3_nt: TGCAGCGTTGAACACGACAGGGAAGCTCTAGAGACCCAGTACTTC; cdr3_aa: CSVEHDREALETQYF
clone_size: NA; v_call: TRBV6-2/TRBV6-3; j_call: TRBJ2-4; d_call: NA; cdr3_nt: TGTGCCAGCGGGGGGACGGAGGGGAACATTCAGTACTTC; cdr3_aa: CASGGTEGNIQYF
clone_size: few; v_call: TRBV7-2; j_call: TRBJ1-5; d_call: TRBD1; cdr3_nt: TGTGCCAGCAGCCCAAGACAGGGTGATCAGCCCCAGCATTTT; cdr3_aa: CASSPRQGDQPQHF
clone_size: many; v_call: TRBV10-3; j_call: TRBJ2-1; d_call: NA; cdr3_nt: TGTGCCATCAGGCGGGGAGTCTACAATGAGCAGTTCTTC; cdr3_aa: CAIRRGVYNEQFF
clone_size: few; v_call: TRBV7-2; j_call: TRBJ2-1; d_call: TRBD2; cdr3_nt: TGTGCCAGCAGCTTGGGTAGCGGGAGGGAGGGCAATGAGCAGTTCTTC; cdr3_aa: CASSLGSGREGNEQFF
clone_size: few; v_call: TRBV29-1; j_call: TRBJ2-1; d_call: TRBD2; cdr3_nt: TGCAGCGTTGATCCCGCGGGAGTCGGCGCCTACAATGAGCAGTTCTTC; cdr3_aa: CSVDPAGVGAYNEQFF
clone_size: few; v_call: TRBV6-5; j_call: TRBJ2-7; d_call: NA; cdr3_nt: TGTGCCAGCAGTTACGTGGTGGGTACCTACGAGCAGTACTTC; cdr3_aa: CASSYVVGTYEQYF
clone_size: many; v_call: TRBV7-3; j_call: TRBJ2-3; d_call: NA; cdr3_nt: TGTGCCAGCAGCCCCGGACAGACAGATACGCAGTATTTT; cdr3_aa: CASSPGQTDTQYF
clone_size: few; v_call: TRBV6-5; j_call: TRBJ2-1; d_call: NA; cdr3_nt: TGTGCCAGCAGTTACGCGACAGAGCAGTTCTTC; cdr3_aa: CASSYATEQFF
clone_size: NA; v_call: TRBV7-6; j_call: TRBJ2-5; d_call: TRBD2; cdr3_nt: TGTGCCAGCAGCCCAAACACACTAGCGGGAGGGGCAGAGACCCAGTACTTC; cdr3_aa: CASSPNTLAGGAETQYF
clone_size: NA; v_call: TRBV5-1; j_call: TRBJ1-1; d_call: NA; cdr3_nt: TGCGCCAGCAGCTTGTCGACAGGATTTAACACTGAAGCTTTCTTT; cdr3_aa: CASSLSTGFNTEAFF